Listed below are T cell receptor beta chains from one sample, sequenced in a study of beta chain features in type 1 diabetes. Generated by immunoSEQ multiplex PCR, the TCRdb table keeps only in-frame clones and is missing some. The sample shows some 240,000 clones, roughly 17% of them seen only once. The source material was naive CD4+ T cells from blood. These TCRs come from a man under 40 with type 1 diabetes. Both conserved end residues are trimmed from each CDR3. The order of the fields is D gene, V gene, J gene, CDR3 length, CDR3 protein. The D gene is left open where the match is weak.

>-|TRBV29-1|TRBJ1-1|10
SYSNLGTEAF
>-|TRBV28|TRBJ2-4|9
ASSLQNIQY
>TRBD2|TRBV29-1|TRBJ2-1|13
SVDLAGASYNEQF
>-|TRBV20-1|TRBJ1-1|9
SLRGRTEAF
>-|TRBV2|TRBJ2-1|8
AGSYNEQF
>-|TRBV14|TRBJ2-7|11
ASSHQDSYEQY
>-|TRBV9|TRBJ2-2|13
ARTRDKSNTGELF
>-|TRBV6-6|TRBJ1-2|11
ASSYPPDTHYT
>TRBD1|TRBV28|TRBJ1-4|13
ASSLHDRENEKLF
>TRBD1|TRBV29-1|TRBJ2-1|9
SVHRGNEQF
>-|TRBV9|TRBJ2-2|11
ASSVAPSGELF
>-|TRBV30|TRBJ2-7|13
AWSVLQGGPYEQY
>TRBD2|TRBV5-4|TRBJ2-2|14
ASSSLAGGNTGELF
>-|TRBV7-9|TRBJ2-7|9
ASSLSDEQY
>-|TRBV13|TRBJ2-7|15
ASSRSNREGNSYEQY
>-|TRBV7-9|TRBJ2-7|12
ASSQDILSYEQY